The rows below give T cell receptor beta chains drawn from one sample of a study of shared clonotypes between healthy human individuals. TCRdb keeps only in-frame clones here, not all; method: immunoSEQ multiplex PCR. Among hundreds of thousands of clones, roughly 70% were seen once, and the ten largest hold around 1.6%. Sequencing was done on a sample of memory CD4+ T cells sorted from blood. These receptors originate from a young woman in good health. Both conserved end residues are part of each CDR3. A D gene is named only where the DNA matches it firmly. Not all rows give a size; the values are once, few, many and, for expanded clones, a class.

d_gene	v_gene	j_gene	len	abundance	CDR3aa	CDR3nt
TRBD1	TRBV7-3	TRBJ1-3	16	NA	CASSSRQGPSGNTIYF	TGTGCCAGCAGCTCTCGACAGGGCCCCTCTGGAAACACCATATATTTT
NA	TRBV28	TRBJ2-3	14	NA	CASSLGGRRDTQYF	TGTGCCAGCAGTTTAGGTGGGAGGAGGGATACGCAGTATTTT
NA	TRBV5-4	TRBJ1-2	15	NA	CASSLVDRGIYGYTF	TGTGCCAGCAGCTTGGTTGACCGGGGCATCTATGGCTACACCTTC
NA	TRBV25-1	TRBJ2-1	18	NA	CASSNSTGPKASYNEQFF	TGTGCCAGCTCTAACTCTACAGGGCCCAAAGCGTCCTACAATGAGCAGTTCTTC
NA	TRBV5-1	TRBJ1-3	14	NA	CASSPGTAGNTIYF	TGCGCCAGCAGCCCGGGGACGGCTGGAAACACCATATATTTT
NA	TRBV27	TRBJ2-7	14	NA	CASSRGGRSYEQYF	TGTGCCAGCAGTCGAGGAGGCAGGAGCTACGAGCAGTACTTC
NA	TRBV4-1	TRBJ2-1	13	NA	CASSHGRTSEQFF	TGCGCCAGCAGCCATGGAAGAACTAGCGAGCAGTTCTTC
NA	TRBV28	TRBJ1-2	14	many	CASRNQGFNYGYTF	TGTGCCAGCAGAAACCAGGGATTTAACTATGGCTACACCTTC
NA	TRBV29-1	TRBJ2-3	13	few	CSASGPGTDTQYF	TGCAGCGCTTCGGGGCCGGGCACAGATACGCAGTATTTT
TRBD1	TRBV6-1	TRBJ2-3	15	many	CASYRTGTSTDTQYF	TGTGCCAGCTATCGGACAGGTACTAGCACAGATACGCAGTATTTT
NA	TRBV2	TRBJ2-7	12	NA	CASMRQPYEQYF	TGTGCCAGCATGCGGCAGCCTTACGAGCAGTACTTC
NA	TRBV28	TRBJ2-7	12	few	CASNPQGREQYF	TGTGCCAGCAACCCCCAAGGGCGCGAGCAGTACTTC
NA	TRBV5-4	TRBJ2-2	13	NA	CASSLVATGELFF	TGTGCCAGCAGCTTGGTGGCCACCGGGGAGCTGTTTTTT
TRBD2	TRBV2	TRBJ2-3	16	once	CASRGASGSFTDTQYF	TGTGCCAGCAGGGGGGCAAGCGGGAGTTTCACAGATACGCAGTATTTT
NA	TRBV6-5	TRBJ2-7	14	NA	CASRTDRQAYEQYF	TGTGCCAGCAGAACAGACAGGCAAGCCTACGAGCAGTACTTC
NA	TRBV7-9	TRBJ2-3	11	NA	CASGHTDTQYF	TGTGCCAGCGGTCACACAGATACGCAGTATTTT
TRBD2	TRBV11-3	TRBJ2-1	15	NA	CASSQTSGSYNEQFF	TGTGCCAGCAGCCAAACTAGCGGCAGTTACAATGAGCAGTTCTTC
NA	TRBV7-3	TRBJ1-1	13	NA	CASSYRANTEAFF	TGTGCCAGCAGCTACAGGGCGAACACTGAAGCTTTCTTT
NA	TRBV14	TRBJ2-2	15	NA	CASRLGYANTGELFF	TGTGCCAGCAGACTCGGCTACGCGAACACCGGGGAGCTGTTTTTT
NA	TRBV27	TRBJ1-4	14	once	CASSVNRGGEKLFF	TGTGCCAGCAGTGTTAATAGGGGGGGTGAAAAACTGTTTTTT
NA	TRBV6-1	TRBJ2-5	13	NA	CASTEQVQETQYF	TGTGCCAGCACGGAACAGGTCCAAGAGACCCAGTACTTC
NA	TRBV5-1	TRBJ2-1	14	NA	CASRSAESYNEQFF	TGCGCCAGCCGATCCGCCGAATCCTACAATGAGCAGTTCTTC
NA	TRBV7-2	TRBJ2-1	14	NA	CASSLGWSYNEQFF	TGTGCCAGCAGCTTAGGGTGGTCCTACAATGAGCAGTTCTTC
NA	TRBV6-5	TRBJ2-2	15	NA	CASRTGGSYTGELFF	TGTGCCAGCAGGACCGGAGGTAGCTACACCGGGGAGCTGTTTTTT
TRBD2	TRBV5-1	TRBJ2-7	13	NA	CASRTPGGGEQYF	TGCGCCAGCAGAACCCCTGGGGGGGGTGAGCAGTACTTC
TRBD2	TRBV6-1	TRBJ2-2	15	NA	CASRNTGAGISELFF	TGTGCCAGCCGGAATACGGGAGCGGGAATTTCGGAGCTGTTTTTT
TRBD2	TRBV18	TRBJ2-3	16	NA	CASSPTSAGGADTQYF	TGTGCCAGCTCACCAACGTCAGCGGGAGGTGCAGATACGCAGTATTTT
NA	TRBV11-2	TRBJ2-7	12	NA	CASSRTSYEQYF	TGTGCCAGCAGCCGCACTAGCTACGAGCAGTACTTC
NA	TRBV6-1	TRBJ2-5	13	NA	CASSGTEEGTQYF	TGTGCCAGCAGTGGGACGGAGGAAGGGACCCAGTACTTC
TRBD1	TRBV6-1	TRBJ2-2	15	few	CASSALDRVTGELFF	TGTGCCAGCAGTGCTTTGGACAGGGTGACCGGGGAGCTGTTTTTT
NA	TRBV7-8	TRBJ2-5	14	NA	CASSLVPGSETQYF	TGTGCCAGCAGCTTAGTTCCGGGAAGCGAGACCCAGTACTTC
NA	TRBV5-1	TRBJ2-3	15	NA	CASSFPSGETDTQYF	TGCGCCAGCAGCTTCCCAAGCGGTGAGACGGATACGCAGTATTTT
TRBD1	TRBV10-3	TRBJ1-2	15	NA	CAISADRGEDYGYTF	TGTGCCATCAGTGCGGACAGGGGAGAGGACTATGGCTACACCTTC
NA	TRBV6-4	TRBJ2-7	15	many	CASRIPGLLRYEQYF	TGTGCCAGCAGAATACCGGGACTGCTCAGATACGAGCAGTACTTC
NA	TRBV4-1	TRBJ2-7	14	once	CASSQDHTGSRQYF	TGCGCCAGCAGCCAAGATCATACGGGGAGCAGGCAGTACTTC
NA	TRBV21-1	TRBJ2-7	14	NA	CASSKTGVASEQYF	TGTGCCAGCAGCAAGACAGGGGTCGCTTCCGAGCAGTACTTC
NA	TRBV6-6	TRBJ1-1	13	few	CASNRGEDTEAFF	TGTGCCAGCAACCGAGGGGAAGACACTGAAGCTTTCTTT
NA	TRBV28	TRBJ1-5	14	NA	CASIPGQGNQPQHF	TGTGCCAGCATCCCCGGCCAGGGAAATCAGCCCCAGCATTTT
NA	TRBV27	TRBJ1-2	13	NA	CASMTGGNYGYTF	TGTGCCAGCATGACAGGAGGGAACTATGGCTACACCTTC
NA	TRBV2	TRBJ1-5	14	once	CASSERVGNQPQHF	TGTGCCAGCAGTGAAAGGGTGGGGAATCAGCCCCAGCATTTT
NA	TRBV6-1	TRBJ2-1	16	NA	CASSEVLPGLGGEQFF	TGTGCCAGCAGTGAAGTGCTCCCGGGGCTAGGAGGTGAGCAGTTCTTC
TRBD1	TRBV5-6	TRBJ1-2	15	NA	CASTFRDRDNYGYTF	TGTGCCAGCACCTTCCGGGACAGAGATAACTATGGCTACACCTTC
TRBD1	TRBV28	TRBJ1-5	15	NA	CASSLRQGRFQPQHF	TGTGCCAGCAGTTTAAGACAGGGGAGGTTTCAGCCCCAGCATTTT
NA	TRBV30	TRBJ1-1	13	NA	CAWSVDMNTEAFF	TGTGCCTGGAGTGTTGACATGAACACTGAAGCTTTCTTT
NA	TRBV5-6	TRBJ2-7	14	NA	CASSFRAPMAEQYF	TGTGCCAGCAGCTTCCGGGCCCCCATGGCCGAGCAGTACTTC
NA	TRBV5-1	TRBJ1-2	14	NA	CASSETGNNYGYTF	TGCGCCAGCAGCGAGACGGGAAATAACTATGGCTACACCTTC
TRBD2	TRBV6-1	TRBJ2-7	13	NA	CASTGTSTYEQYF	TGTGCCAGCACCGGGACTAGCACTTACGAGCAGTACTTC
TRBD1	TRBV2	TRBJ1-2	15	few	CASSKLVGTGSGYTF	TGTGCCAGCAGCAAACTGGTCGGGACAGGGAGTGGCTACACCTTC
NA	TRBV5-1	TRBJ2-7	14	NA	CASSPDIRPYEQYF	TGCGCCAGCAGCCCGGACATAAGGCCCTACGAGCAGTACTTC